This T cell receptor (beta chain) came from a study of OX40 agonist ivuxolimab in advanced cancers. With regard to the full study: Ivuxolimab was a fully human IgG2 agonistic monoclonal antibody targeting the costimulatory receptor OX40 (CD134). Prior anti-PD-1, anti-PD-L1 or anti-CTLA-4 therapy was permitted, and about two fifths of dose-escalation patients had received checkpoint inhibitors. Of the roughly 52 patients in dose escalation, 19 had hepatocellular carcinoma, some 15 had melanoma, 9 had renal cell carcinoma and 9 had head and neck cancer. Peripheral TCRbeta sequencing was intended to test whether TCR sequence diversity was altered and clonal T-cell expansion was caused by ivuxolimab. Intravenous ivuxolimab was administered to patients every 2 weeks at six dose levels: 0.01, 0.1, 0.3, 1.5, 3 and 10 mg/kg. The paper reports the monotherapy dose-escalation portion (N ≈ 52 patients) of the phase I ivuxolimab trial. In the dose-escalation cohort, around 80% of patients were male, and the mean age was 60 years with a range of roughly 20 to 79. Partial responses were achieved by three dose-escalation patients, of whom one had hepatocellular carcinoma and two had cutaneous melanoma. The paper's findings and limits, for the study overall: The antigen specificity of the peripheral T cells that underwent clonal expansion was not determined. At doses from 0.1 to 3.0 mg/kg, clonal expansion was seen in both CD4+ and CD8+ blood T cells between baseline and week 6. After ivuxolimab, more expanded clones were found on average in CD8+ T cells than in CD4+ T cells. In partial responders in the 0.1-3.0 mg/kg groups, normalized peripheral clonal expansion was found to be among the lowest, especially among CD8+ T cells. Low levels of normalized T-cell clonal expansion were also seen in some patients who did not respond.

The V and J ends are trimmed by 5 bases and 0 bases, leaving 10 bases between them. CDR1 and CDR2 are read off the germline V gene as SGHVS and FQNEAQ. The CDR3 numbers 14 residues from cysteine through phenylalanine. Here the CDR3 DNA is all that survives: 42 bases in frame from base 1. This clone was observed a handful of times. Its antigen remains unidentified. There are no base qualities to consult, and no much larger clone falls within one base. In the same sample, other DNA sequences code for this CDR3. Patients with autoimmune disease history or receiving systemic immunosuppression were excluded from the trial. Peripheral blood for TCR sequencing was collected from all dose cohorts at baseline, on cycle 4 day 1, and on cycle 7 day 1. The samples were drawn from a first-in-human, open-label, multicenter phase I dose-escalation trial of ivuxolimab. Adults with locally advanced or metastatic melanoma, renal cell carcinoma, hepatocellular carcinoma or head and neck squamous cell carcinoma were enrolled in the trial. Before TCR sequencing, CD4+ and CD8+ T cells were separately sorted from peripheral blood.

Genomic DNA was extracted from sorted cells for sequencing of the TCRbeta CDR3 region. The immunoSEQ Assay was used to sequence the TCRbeta CDR3 regions. This is the immuneACCESS table as TCRdb keeps it, with only in-frame sequences that have V and J called. A part of the clones is gone; compared with another copy, unresolved V genes explain less than half, and the rest is unexplained. This sample holds fewer than 90,000 clones; roughly 85% were observed only once. The ten largest clones take up roughly 3.1% of the sample. Sequenced material: CD4+ or CD8+ T cells sorted from blood, taken in a trial of the OX40 agonist ivuxolimab. This sequence uses TRBV7-8 and TRBJ1-1, and possibly TRBD1, on 6 matching bases. The source of this sequence is an adult with an advanced solid tumor such as melanoma, head and neck, liver or kidney cancer. The CDR3: CASSAGQLNTEAFF. The DNA sequence is as follows: TGTGCCAGCAGCGCCGGACAGTTGAACACTGAAGCTTTCTTT.